This T cell receptor beta chain derives from a study of blood T cell repertoires in COVID-19 (dated by TCRdb to 2018 to 2021). Context from the whole study: Collaborator samples came from the United States, Italy and Spain and covered acute and convalescent phases of COVID-19. Subjects who had been exposed to COVID-19, were actively infected with it, or had recovered from it provided the deeply sampled blood TCRbeta repertoires that made up the dataset. A freely available public database, intended as a resource for researchers studying the immune response to SARS-CoV-2, is where the repertoires were released. Nearly every sample came with metadata listing a de-identified subject ID, COVID-19 status, age in years and sex. Where available, HLA class I and class II types were obtained from metadata supplied by the sample provider rather than from assay-based typing. The prospective study material was composed of cDNA or gDNA derived from T cells, B-cell-depleted T cells, or PBMCs. Samples were obtained from the ongoing ImmuneRACE study (first 160 participants) and from some 1,300 subjects provided by 6 global collaborators. What the study reported, not specific to this receptor: Clinical and demographic metadata were provided uncurated, with the amount varying by source and participant.

TCRbeta CDR3 regions were amplified from genomic DNA using the immunoSEQ Assay, a bias-controlled multiplex PCR. Per the source publication's procedure: Within the assay, amplification of reference gene primers was used to estimate how many nucleated cells each sample contained. To quantify the absolute abundance of each unique TCRbeta CDR3 rearrangement, sequence reads were collapsed and filtered. For each sample, productive Simpson clonality was calculated by taking the square root of Simpson's diversity index across productive rearrangements. TCRdb provides this immuneACCESS table in a form limited to in-frame rearrangements. Some clones are lacking; in checked studies, under half of them reflect an unresolved V gene, and why the rest are absent is not known. The V and J calls and clone size were taken over from that table, and D and trimming were inferred from the DNA. The sample table records approximately 280,000 clones; approximately 86% of these occur just once. The ten largest account for 2.1% of the sample.

A second Seattle source provided samples from volunteer blood donors who had recovered from COVID-19. Collaborating institutions collected whole blood in K2EDTA tubes following their own protocols. For TCRbeta analysis, collaborator samples were shipped as frozen whole blood, as isolated PBMCs, or as DNA extracted from either sample type. CDR1 and CDR2 are drawn from the germline V gene: SNHLY, FYNNEI. Ends trimmed: V by 5 bases, J by 7 bases; bases unmatched to a gene: 5. The CDR3, from cysteine to phenylalanine, totals 12 residues. Only CDR3 DNA remains: 36 bases, in frame from the first base. With regard to this clone: The specificity of this receptor is unknown. Base qualities were left out, and no much larger clone turns up one base away.

This receptor was obtained from a woman aged 25 to 45 who had recovered from COVID-19. The sample comprised peripheral blood. Here the chain combines TRBV2 and TRBJ2-7; 7 central nucleotides agree with TRBD2. The nucleotides are TGTGCCAGCAGTCTTACGGGAGGAGAGCAGTACTTC. Translated, this is CASSLTGGEQYF.